The 28 T cell receptor beta chains reported below all come from one sample, sequenced in a study of cytomegalovirus exposure and HLA in healthy donors. PCR amplification relied on 60 Vbeta primers (plus 13 Jbeta primers). The repertoire was sequenced with immunoSEQ multiplex PCR; TCRdb's copy has only in-frame clones and lacks some. This sample has over 200,000 clones; around 80% occur once, and the top ten carry less than 3.5%. Sequencing was performed on PBMCs. These TCRs come from a woman in her sixties or seventies in good health and CMV-seropositive.

The CDR3 nucleotides are TGCGCCAGCAGCCAAGAAGCTAGCGGGAGAAATGAGCAGTTCTTC. Translating gives CASSQEASGRNEQFF. This chain connects TRBV4-1 to TRBJ2-1; 10 bases fit TRBD2. Germline-derived CDR1 and CDR2 are MGHRA and YSYEKL. The ends lost 0 bases at V and 7 bases at J; junction bases unmatched: 3. This CDR3 comprises 15 residues.

The gene calls are TRBV19 and TRBJ2-7; 12 nucleotides align to TRBD1. V shed 5 bases, J shed 3 bases, and the junction held 8 bases outside the gene matches. Germline values: CDR1 LNHDA, CDR2 SQIVND (reference sequence). The CDR3 totals 16 residues. Here the CDR3 DNA reads TGTGCCAGTAGTCCGACGGGGACAGGGGGCATCTACGAGCAGTACTTC. It yields the protein CASSPTGTGGIYEQYF.

The chain uses TRBV13 and TRBJ1-1; D call uncertain. CDR1 is PRHDT, CDR2 FYEKMQ, per germline (reference sequence). The CDR3 consists of 13 residues. Between the trimmed V and J ends, which lost 4 bases and 4 bases, there was a span of 10 bases. The CDR3 spells CASSSPSATEAFF. CDR3 in DNA: TGTGCCAGCAGCTCCCCCAGTGCCACTGAAGCTTTCTTT.

This clone appeared a single time. The chain uses TRBV18 and TRBJ2-5; D unclear. Trimming removed 1 base from V and 2 bases from J, with 14 bases in between. This CDR3 contains 16 residues. The germline V gene encodes CDR1 KGHSH and CDR2 LQKENI. The CDR3 DNA sequence: TGTGCCAGCTCACCACGTGTTCCGGTAATACAAGAGACCCAGTACTTC. This gives the protein CASSPRVPVIQETQYF.

J is TRBJ1-1 and V is TRBV4-1, with 7 positions matching TRBD1. The germline gives CDR1 MGHRA, CDR2 YSYEKL. The junction had 9 bases not matched to a gene; V was cut back by 0 bases and J by 5 bases. This CDR3 has 16 amino acids. The chain's CDR3 is CASSQDPGTAATEAFF. The CDR3 region has the DNA TGCGCCAGCAGCCAAGACCCCGGGACAGCGGCAACTGAAGCTTTCTTT.

The V gene is TRBV5-5, the J gene TRBJ2-5; 13 positions match TRBD2. The V and J ends lost 6 bases and 3 bases, in that order; junction bases with no gene match: 5. CDR1 is SGHKS and CDR2 is YYEKEE in the germline V gene (reference sequence). This CDR3 region has 15 residues. In DNA form, the CDR3 reads TGTGCCAGCAAGAGGACTAGCGGGGGAGAAGAGACCCAGTACTTC. Translating it yields CASKRTSGGEETQYF.

For this clone: The identical CDR3 is also encoded by other nucleotide sequences in the sample. V and J are TRBV30 and TRBJ2-3; TRBD2 agrees at 7 bases. The CDR3 has 13 amino acids. V shed 0 bases and J 4 bases; nucleotides not matched to a gene: 1. The V gene's germline CDR1 is GTSNPN and CDR2 SVGIG (reference sequence). CDR3 loop: CAWSVGGADTQYF. CDR3 nucleotide sequence: TGTGCCTGGAGTGTGGGGGGGGCAGATACGCAGTATTTT.

The chain recombines TRBV9 with TRBJ1-1; D is undetermined. CDR3 length: 13 residues. The germline CDR1 and CDR2 sequences are SGDLS and YYNGEE. V was cut by 5 bases and J by 1 base, with 9 bases left in between. Written as DNA, the CDR3 is TGTGCCAGCAGTGTTAGCACGAACACTGAAGCTTTCTTT. Translated: CASSVSTNTEAFF.

The chain is built from TRBV5-1 and TRBJ1-6, with 7 bases lining up with TRBD1. Germline values: CDR1 SGHRS, CDR2 YFSETQ. V lost 4 bases and J lost 5; bases outside the gene matches: 6. The CDR3 has 15 amino acids. The chain's CDR3 is CASSPRQGDNSPLHF. The CDR3 DNA reads as TGCGCCAGCAGCCCTAGACAGGGCGATAATTCACCCCTCCACTTT. The complete variable domain, with remaining parts taken from reference TRBV5-1 and TRBJ1-6, reads KAGVTQTPRYLIKTRGQQVTLSCSPISGHRSVSWYQQTPGQGLQFLFEYFSETQRNKGNFPGRFSGRQFSNSRSEMNVSTLELGDSALYLCASSPRQGDNSPLHFGNGTRLTVT.

This sequence joins TRBV11-2 and TRBJ1-2; D uncertain. Trimming stripped 4 bases from V and 4 bases from J, with 7 bases between. This CDR3 is 12 amino acids long. The germline CDR1 and CDR2 sequences are SGHAT and FQNNGV. CDR3 sequence reads: CASSSLGYGYTF. CDR3 nucleotide sequence: TGTGCCAGCAGCTCCCTCGGCTATGGCTACACCTTC.

This clone was seen a few times. CDR3 region: CASSLVGTGNTIYF. In DNA, the CDR3 is TGTGCCAGCAGCCTGGTAGGGACAGGAAACACCATATATTTT. V gene TRBV5-5 combines with J gene TRBJ1-3, with a possible D match to TRBD1 (6 bases). From germline, CDR1 is SGHKS and CDR2 YYEKEE (reference sequence). This CDR3 has 14 residues. V was trimmed by 4 bases and J by 4 bases, leaving 12 bases between them.

This clone was counted once. The gene calls are TRBV23-1 and TRBJ2-7; D not certain. TRBV23-1 is noted as an ORF with a role that remains uncertain. The CDR3 totals 18 residues. Trimming shortened V by 2 bases and J by 6 bases, and 26 bases separated the two germline ends. The DNA of the CDR3 is TGCGCCAGCAGTCAAGAAACGCCCCCCCGGGTGGTTAGTCGCGAGCAGTACTTC. Protein product: CASSQETPPRVVSREQYF.

The V call is TRBV7-6, the J call TRBJ2-7; no definite D call. Germline CDR1 and CDR2: SGHVS and FNYEAQ. The V end lost 4 bases, the J end lost 6 bases, and 13 bases lay between the germline ends. The CDR3 loop spans 13 amino acids. The CDR3 spells CASSSPDLGEQYF. The CDR3 bases are TGTGCCAGCAGCTCCCCCGACTTGGGCGAGCAGTACTTC.

The chain employs TRBV11-2 and TRBJ1-1, with 7 bases aligning to TRBD1. The germline CDR1 and CDR2 sequences are SGHAT and FQNNGV. Trimming removed 2 bases from V and 5 bases from J; junction bases left unmatched: 14. This CDR3 has 17 amino acids. The CDR3 reads CASSLTRTGSSRTEAFF. The CDR3 region has the DNA TGTGCCAGCAGCTTAACCAGGACAGGAAGTAGTAGAACTGAAGCTTTCTTT.

This clone was seen a few times. The CDR3 sequence is CASSQGPGQGRYEQYF. The CDR3 coding sequence is TGTGCCAGCAGCCAAGGTCCGGGACAGGGTAGGTACGAGCAGTACTTC. The chain uses TRBV4-2 and TRBJ2-7, with 9 nucleotides matching TRBD1. V shed 1 base, J shed 4 bases, and the junction held 8 bases outside the gene matches. CDR1 and CDR2 from the germline V gene are LGHNA and YNFKEQ. The CDR3 totals 16 residues.

The chain links TRBV2 to TRBJ1-5, with TRBD1 identical over 7 bases. Germline V gene lookup returns CDR1 SNHLY and CDR2 FYNNEI. This CDR3 spans 14 amino acids. With 7 bases clipped from V and 6 bases from J, the junction kept 9 bases outside the gene matches. The DNA for the CDR3 is TGTGCCAGCACTCCCGACAGGGAAAGTCAGCCCCAGCATTTT. It translates to CASTPDRESQPQHF. Looking up the rest from reference TRBV2 and TRBJ1-5 gives the full variable domain: EPEVTQTPSHQVTQMGQEVILRCVPISNHLYFYWYRQILGQKVEFLVSFYNNEISEKSEIFDDQFSVERPDGSNFTLKIRSTKLEDSAMYFCASTPDRESQPQHFGDGTRLSIL.

The chain recombines TRBV2 with TRBJ2-7, with TRBD2 matching over 13 bases. The ends lost 6 bases at V and 5 bases at J; junction bases unmatched: 4. This CDR3 has 14 residues. Germline CDR1 is SNHLY and CDR2 is FYNNEI. The CDR3 reads CASRGLAGTDEQYF. CDR3 nucleotides: TGTGCCAGCAGGGGACTAGCGGGAACAGACGAGCAGTACTTC.

The V call is TRBV19, the J call TRBJ2-2; no firm D call. The CDR3 covers 12 residues. Per the germline V gene, CDR1 is LNHDA and CDR2 is SQIVND (reference sequence). Trimming shortened V by 8 bases and J by 6 bases, and 10 bases separated the two germline ends. The CDR3 sequence: CASDNRAGELFF. CDR3 coding DNA: TGTGCCAGTGATAATCGAGCCGGGGAGCTGTTTTTT. The full variable domain, with the rest looked up from reference TRBV19 and TRBJ2-2, is DGGITQSPKYLFRKEGQNVTLSCEQNLNHDAMYWYRQDPGQGLRLIYYSQIVNDFQKGDIAEGYSVSREKKESFPLTVTSAQKNPTAFYLCASDNRAGELFFGEGSRLTVL.

In its sample, this clone was seen once. V and J are TRBV4-1 and TRBJ1-2, with 8 bases fitting TRBD1. This CDR3 region has 14 residues. Per germline, CDR1 MGHRA and CDR2 YSYEKL. V trimming: 4 bases; J trimming: 5 bases; junction bases outside the gene matches: 6. CDR3 in DNA: TGCGCCAGCAGCCGCGGACAGGGACCTTATGGCTACACCTTC. This translates into CASSRGQGPYGYTF.

Only a few counts were recorded for this clone. This chain joins TRBV5-1 and TRBJ2-7; D is ambiguous. Trimming left V 0 bases short and J 0 bases short, with 7 bases between. CDR1 is SGHRS, CDR2 YFSETQ, per germline. The CDR3 is 14 residues long. The CDR3 here is CASSLDGNSYEQYF. The DNA of the CDR3 is TGCGCCAGCAGCTTGGACGGTAACTCCTACGAGCAGTACTTC.

Written as DNA, the CDR3 is TGTGCCAGCAGTTTGTTCCCTCGACCCAGCGGGAACACCGGGGAGCTGTTTTTT. It specifies CASSLFPRPSGNTGELFF. This chain joins TRBV27 and TRBJ2-2, with D perhaps TRBD2 (5 bases). The CDR3 extends over 18 amino acids. Germline values: CDR1 MNHEY, CDR2 SMNVEV (reference sequence). V gave up 3 bases and J gave up 1 base, with 18 bases separating them.

This CDR3 is CASSRTSGSNVGELFF. The CDR3 DNA reads TGTGCCAGCAGCCGGACTAGCGGGAGTAATGTCGGGGAGCTGTTTTTT. The J gene is TRBJ2-2, the V gene TRBV7-6; 13 bases fit TRBD2. CDR3 length: 16 residues. V shed 5 bases, J shed 7 bases, and the junction held 7 bases outside the gene matches. CDR1 SGHVS and CDR2 FNYEAQ come from the germline V gene.

This clone was recorded only once. In DNA form, the CDR3 reads TGCAGCGTTGAAGGGACTAGCGGTAGCACAGATACGCAGTATTTT. Translating gives CSVEGTSGSTDTQYF. The rearrangement links TRBV29-1 to TRBJ2-3, with 10 positions matching TRBD2. Germline V gives CDR1 SQVTM, CDR2 ANQGSEA. The V segment lost 1 base and the J segment 0 bases; nucleotides outside the gene matches: 1. CDR3 length: 15 amino acids.

The chain combines TRBV28 with TRBJ1-5; tentative D call: TRBD1 (6 bases). V lost 4 bases and J lost 11, with 12 bases in between. This CDR3 contains 12 residues. Germline CDR1 MDHEN, CDR2 SYDVKM. CDR3 sequence (DNA): TGTGCCAGCAGTTCGACAGGAAAGGCCCAGCATTTT. It specifies CASSSTGKAQHF.

This clone has just a few counts. The chain couples TRBV7-8 to TRBJ2-1; 9 bases are shared with TRBD2. CDR3 length: 15 amino acids. The V gene's germline CDR1 is SGHVS and CDR2 FQNEAQ. The V gene end was trimmed by 0 bases and the J gene end by 8 bases; junction bases not matched to a gene: 5. CDR3 DNA sequence: TGTGCCAGCAGCTTAGCGCCAGCGGGAGGTTATGAGCAGTTCTTC. Its protein is CASSLAPAGGYEQFF.

This chain connects TRBV2 to TRBJ2-1, with TRBD2 matching 12 bases. Germline CDR1 is SNHLY and CDR2 is FYNNEI. V was pared by 6 bases and J by 8 bases, with 8 bases of the junction left unmatched. The CDR3 runs to 15 residues. Here the CDR3 DNA reads TGTGCCAGCAGAGCCGGGACTAGCGGGTCCCATGAGCAGTTCTTC. This translates into CASRAGTSGSHEQFF.

V is TRBV5-6 and J is TRBJ2-1, with TRBD2 matching 11 bases. The germline CDR1 and CDR2 sequences are SGHDT and YYEEEE. This CDR3 has 15 residues. The J segment lost 6 bases and the V segment lost 4 bases, leaving 6 bases of the junction unmatched. Here the CDR3 reads CASSVSGRVANEQFF. The DNA for the CDR3 is TGTGCCAGCAGCGTTAGCGGGAGGGTTGCCAATGAGCAGTTCTTC.

The J gene is TRBJ2-5, the V gene TRBV7-9; possible D gene TRBD1, 6 bases. V was clipped by 0 bases and J by 5 bases, with 19 bases between them. The CDR3 is made up of 17 amino acids. Germline V gene lookup returns CDR1 SEHNR and CDR2 FQNEAQ (reference sequence). The CDR3: CASSLARGSKRGETQYF. Written as DNA, the CDR3 is TGTGCCAGCAGCTTAGCGAGGGGTTCGAAGAGGGGGGAGACCCAGTACTTC. Based on the CDR3 plus reference TRBV7-9 and TRBJ2-5, the full variable domain is DTGVSQNPRHKITKRGQNVTFRCDPISEHNRLYWYRQTLGQGPEFLTYFQNEAQLEKSRLLSDRFSAERPKGSFSTLEIQRTEQGDSAMYLCASSLARGSKRGETQYFGPGTRLLVL.